Below, one T cell receptor beta chain is given with its context. Clinical histories supplied by participants themselves formed the basis of cohort assignment. This sample was taken from a study of blood T cell repertoires in COVID-19. Study context: Some COVID-19 samples were acute and others convalescent; all came from the United States, Italy and Spain. PBMCs, B-cell-depleted T cells, or T cells provided the cDNA or gDNA that made up the material.

Per the study methods: For nucleated cells, counts were estimated from reference gene primer amplification. Sequenced by immunoSEQ multiplex PCR; TCRdb stores in-frame clones only, minus some. D and trimming come from the DNA, and the V and J calls and clone size come from that table. The sample has 140,000 to 150,000 clones; more than 75% are singletons. The V gene's germline CDR1 is SGHRS and CDR2 YFSETQ. The ends lost 3 bases at V and 1 base at J; junction bases unmatched: 1. This CDR3 spans 15 amino acids. The genes are TRBV5-1 and TRBJ2-1; 10 bases agree with TRBD1. The sample taken for sequencing was PBMCs or T cells enriched from blood (not recorded which). The receptor was isolated from a woman in her twenties or thirties with acute COVID-19. The CDR3 DNA reads TGCGCCAGCAGCTGGACAGGGGGGTCCTACAATGAGCAGTTCTTC. This sequence encodes CASSWTGGSYNEQFF.